This T cell receptor beta chain was identified during a study of yellow fever vaccine responses in identical twins. Overall study results and limits: Vaccine-induced T cell responses in twins were reportedly observed to appear partly convergent, partly personalized.

Points on this clonotype: Its antigen is still unknown.

Germline V CDR1 and CDR2: DFQATT, SNEGSKA (reference sequence). This CDR3 has 13 residues. V was trimmed by 1 base and J by 2 bases, leaving 8 bases between them. TCRdb used MiXCR to reprocess the RT-PCR reads, holding one entry per CDR3 protein. The top ten clones hold around 3.4% of a sample with 6,900 or so distinct CDR3 sequences, less than 90% of them seen once. This chain uses TRBV20-1 with TRBJ2-5; D gene ambiguous. The sequencing used T cells from blood (PBMCs), unsorted or a sorted subset (not recorded which), collected before or after yellow fever vaccination (not recorded which). The sequence was collected from a young woman who received the yellow fever vaccine. CDR3 loop: CSARVLGQETQYF. The CDR3 region has the DNA TGCAGTGCTAGAGTCCTAGGACAAGAGACCCAGTACTTC.